This T cell receptor beta chain emerged from a study of blood T cell repertoires in COVID-19. Study in general: COVID-19 samples, acute and convalescent, were from the United States, Italy and Spain. The analysed material was cDNA or gDNA that came from T cells, B-cell-depleted T cells, or PBMCs.

Trimming at V came to 3 bases and at J to 5 bases, leaving 6 bases not matched to a gene. Germline-derived CDR1 and CDR2 are LNHNV and YYDKDF (reference sequence). This CDR3 spans 14 amino acids. Sequencing was performed with immunoSEQ multiplex PCR; in TCRdb, only in-frame clones are kept and a portion is missing. The table includes fewer than 95,000 clones, around 90% detected once. This chain connects TRBV15 to TRBJ1-1; the match to TRBD1 covers 7 bases. What was sequenced was peripheral blood. This clonotype originated in a woman of 80 years or more with acute or convalescent COVID-19. DNA of the CDR3: TGTGCCACCAGCAGGGGATCAGGGGGGACTGAAGCTTTCTTT. Its protein product is CATSRGSGGTEAFF.